This T cell receptor beta chain came from a study of T cell repertoires in cytomegalovirus infection. Study background: CMV infection plus the matching HLA type was flagged by public TCR beta signatures. Broader study findings: CMV-specific TCR beta clonotypes restricted by HLA-C were the ones dominating the ex vivo response.

The CDR3 is 17 residues long. The ends lost 4 bases at V and 2 bases at J; junction bases unmatched: 9. Germline CDR1 and CDR2: SGHKS and YYEKEE (reference sequence). Each CDR3 protein gets one entry after TCRdb re-called the reads with MiXCR. This table has some 800,000 distinct CDR3 sequences, 25% to 30% appearing once. This clonotype occurred once. Its antigen is not identified. The V call is TRBV5-5, the J call TRBJ2-3; 11 positions agree with TRBD2. The source of this sequence is a human donor in good health (CMV status not recorded). Some clones in this sample may be carry-over from other donors' samples. This sample comprised cultured CD8+ T cells from PBMCs, obtained from culture after CMV antigen stimulation. This CDR3 is CASSGDPSGGNTDTQYF. Written as DNA, the CDR3 is TGTGCCAGCAGCGGGGATCCTAGCGGGGGGAACACAGATACGCAGTATTTT.